This T cell receptor beta chain is from a study of cytomegalovirus exposure and HLA in healthy donors. Study-level findings and limits: V segments that were indistinguishable, TRBV6-2 and TRBV6-3 among them, were omitted from analysis. Common viral pathogens seemed, in a later analysis, to connect with several of the most significant clusters. TCR beta V segments were, for the most part, productive about 87% or about 30% of the time in an earlier analysis.

In germline, CDR1 is MNHNS, CDR2 SASEGT. This CDR3 has 15 residues. Trimming at V came to 5 bases and at J to 2 bases, leaving 7 bases not matched to a gene. Every donor was a healthy person donating bone marrow. Amplification used 60 Vbeta primers and 13 Jbeta primers. The table came from immunoSEQ multiplex PCR; TCRdb's copy has only in-frame clones and leaves some out. The sample has 85,000 to 100,000 clones, approximately 86% seen once; the top ten hold around a tenth. In the case of this clone: The target antigen is unknown.

The clonotype comes from a man aged 30-40 years in good health and CMV-seropositive. This sequence joins TRBV6-1 and TRBJ2-7, with 9 bases aligning to TRBD1. Sequenced material: PBMCs. The CDR3 here is CASSFRDRVPYEQYF. The CDR3 region has the DNA TGTGCCAGCAGTTTCCGGGACAGGGTACCCTACGAGCAGTACTTC.